This is a list of T cell receptor beta chains from one sample in a study of T cell changes during pregnancy in multiple sclerosis. Some clones are missing from TCRdb's copy, which holds only in-frame ones; the method was immunoSEQ multiplex PCR. The data show approximately 99,000 clones, 90% to 95% seen once. The source material was peripheral blood, sampled after pregnancy. All receptors come from a female donor with multiple sclerosis, enrolled in a pregnancy study. Both conserved end residues are part of each CDR3. The D gene is left open where the match is weak. The size entry is marked missing in some rows and otherwise reads once, few, many or a size class.

TRBV19	TRBJ2-2	.	TRBD1	16	CASSILWDRLTGELFF	TGTGCCAGTAGTATACTTTGGGACAGACTTACCGGGGAGCTGTTTTTT
TRBV9	TRBJ2-1	.	TRBD2	17	CASSVGGGASSYNEQFF	TGTGCCAGCAGCGTAGGCGGGGGGGCCAGCTCCTACAATGAGCAGTTCTTC
TRBV13	TRBJ2-7	.	.	14	CASRRRTEPYEQYF	TGTGCCAGCCGCCGCCGGACAGAACCCTACGAGCAGTACTTC
TRBV5-1	TRBJ2-5	.	.	16	CASSGTGGNVQETQYF	TGCGCCAGCAGCGGTACGGGCGGGAACGTCCAGGAGACCCAGTACTTC
TRBV21-1	TRBJ1-5	few	.	14	CASSPDSFNQPQHF	TGTGCCAGCAGCCCGGACAGCTTCAATCAGCCCCAGCATTTT
TRBV5-4	TRBJ2-2	.	.	16	CASSSRRQKNTGELFF	TGTGCCAGCAGCTCACGTCGACAGAAGAACACCGGGGAGCTGTTTTTT
TRBV5-1	TRBJ2-4	.	.	15	CASSLDGRSKNIQYF	TGCGCCAGCAGCTTGGATGGGAGATCCAAAAACATTCAGTACTTC
TRBV30	TRBJ1-5	once	TRBD1	13	CAWSVDRDQPQHF	TGTGCCTGGAGTGTAGACAGGGATCAGCCCCAGCATTTT
TRBV9	TRBJ1-1	.	TRBD1	11	CASSGQGEAFF	TGTGCCAGCAGCGGACAGGGGGAAGCTTTCTTT
TRBV27	TRBJ2-7	.	TRBD1	15	CASYGPGQRTYEQYF	TGTGCCAGCTATGGTCCGGGACAGAGAACCTACGAGCAGTACTTC
TRBV28	TRBJ2-1	.	TRBD2	17	CASSPASGRAFGNEQFF	TGTGCCAGCAGTCCCGCTAGCGGGAGGGCTTTTGGCAATGAGCAGTTCTTC
TRBV2	TRBJ2-1	.	TRBD1	14	CASSDRDRAYEQFF	TGTGCCAGCAGTGATAGGGACAGGGCTTATGAGCAGTTCTTC
TRBV7-2	TRBJ2-7	.	TRBD1	13	CASSFTGGYEQYF	TGTGCCAGCAGCTTTACAGGGGGCTACGAGCAGTACTTC
TRBV7-8	TRBJ1-1	.	.	15	CASIKTGTMNTEAFF	TGTGCCAGCATCAAAACCGGGACAATGAACACTGAAGCTTTCTTT
TRBV7-8	TRBJ2-7	.	.	13	CASSLPGAYEQYF	TGTGCCAGCAGCTTACCAGGGGCCTACGAGCAGTACTTC
TRBV19	TRBJ1-2	few	TRBD1	15	CASSRTGTGHYGYTF	TGTGCCAGTAGCCGTACCGGGACAGGGCACTATGGCTACACCTTC
TRBV11-2	TRBJ2-3	.	TRBD2	15	CASSLTSGGADTQYF	TGTGCCAGCAGCCTAACTAGCGGTGGGGCGGATACGCAGTATTTT
TRBV4-3	TRBJ2-1	.	TRBD2	17	CASSQETSGRFYNEQFF	TGCGCCAGCAGCCAAGAAACTAGCGGGAGGTTCTACAATGAGCAGTTCTTC
TRBV4-3	TRBJ2-3	.	.	17	CASSQDVAAGSTDTQYF	TGCGCCAGCAGCCAAGATGTTGCTGCGGGAAGCACAGATACGCAGTATTTT
TRBV11-2	TRBJ2-7	.	TRBD2	15	CASSNTGTSGYEQYF	TGTGCCAGCAGCAACACCGGGACTAGCGGTTACGAGCAGTACTTC
TRBV7-2	TRBJ2-7	.	TRBD1	17	CASSLGYRQGGSYEQYF	TGTGCCAGCAGCTTAGGTTACCGACAGGGGGGATCCTACGAGCAGTACTTC
TRBV28	TRBJ2-3	few	.	14	CASSRGGEADTQYF	TGTGCCAGCAGCAGGGGCGGAGAGGCAGATACGCAGTATTTT
TRBV11-3	TRBJ1-5	.	TRBD1	16	CASPDSDREGNQPQHF	TGTGCCAGCCCAGACTCGGACAGGGAAGGCAATCAGCCCCAGCATTTT
TRBV7-9	TRBJ2-1	.	.	14	CASSLVAGVGEQFF	TGTGCCAGCAGCTTAGTTGCAGGGGTAGGTGAGCAGTTCTTC
TRBV19	TRBJ1-1	.	.	15	CASSWGTRGNTEAFF	TGTGCCAGTAGTTGGGGTACCCGGGGGAACACTGAAGCTTTCTTT
TRBV7-2	TRBJ2-7	.	.	13	CASSFSGPSEQYF	TGTGCCAGCAGCTTCAGCGGTCCTTCCGAGCAGTACTTC
TRBV27	TRBJ2-3	.	TRBD1	18	CASSPLRDRIVGTDTQYF	TGTGCCAGCAGTCCACTCCGGGACAGGATCGTGGGCACAGATACGCAGTATTTT
TRBV4-1	TRBJ1-5	.	.	16	CASSQIAGSSNQPQHF	TGCGCCAGCAGCCAAATTGCGGGGTCTAGCAATCAGCCCCAGCATTTT
TRBV4-3	TRBJ2-2	.	TRBD1	13	CASSLTGSGELFF	TGCGCCAGCAGCCTGACAGGGAGCGGGGAGCTGTTTTTT
TRBV9	TRBJ1-1	.	TRBD1	14	CASSSRDSYTEAFF	TGTGCCAGCAGCAGCCGGGACAGCTACACTGAAGCTTTCTTT
TRBV18	TRBJ1-2	.	TRBD1	14	CASVSSGQGYGYTF	TGTGCCAGCGTCTCCTCGGGACAGGGCTATGGCTACACCTTC
TRBV28	TRBJ1-4	.	TRBD1	16	CASSGTGSGTNEKLFF	TGTGCCAGCAGCGGGACAGGGAGTGGGACTAATGAAAAACTGTTTTTT
TRBV27	TRBJ2-1	.	TRBD2	17	CASSPEKLAGAWGEQFF	TGTGCCAGCAGTCCGGAAAAACTAGCGGGGGCTTGGGGTGAGCAGTTCTTC
TRBV6-5	TRBJ1-2	.	.	14	CASGPTRGWYGYTF	TGTGCCAGCGGGCCGACCAGGGGTTGGTATGGCTACACCTTC
TRBV6-1	TRBJ2-5	.	.	15	CASKKSGTIRETQYF	TGTGCCAGCAAAAAAAGTGGGACAATCCGAGAGACCCAGTACTTC
TRBV5-4	TRBJ2-5	once	.	16	CASSLALGSGEETQYF	TGTGCCAGCAGTTTGGCCTTGGGAAGCGGTGAAGAGACCCAGTACTTC
TRBV6-1	TRBJ1-2	few	.	13	CASSVTQGGGYTF	TGTGCCAGCAGTGTAACCCAGGGAGGGGGCTACACCTTC
TRBV4-2	TRBJ2-7	.	TRBD2	15	CASSPELADSYEQYF	TGTGCCAGCAGCCCCGAACTAGCGGACTCCTACGAGCAGTACTTC
TRBV10-3	TRBJ2-1	.	.	14	CGSAAGVGYNEQFF	TGTGGCTCCGCGGCAGGGGTGGGCTACAATGAGCAGTTCTTC
TRBV27	TRBJ1-5	once	TRBD1	14	CASSYTGANQPQHF	TGTGCCAGCAGTTACACAGGGGCCAATCAGCCCCAGCATTTT
TRBV9	TRBJ2-7	.	.	13	CASSPIGEREQYF	TGTGCCAGCAGCCCCATTGGAGAGAGGGAGCAGTACTTC